This T cell receptor beta chain is from a study of T cell repertoires in cytomegalovirus infection. Study context: Public TCR beta signatures were indicative of both CMV infection and a matching HLA type. Study-level points and caveats: The ex vivo response was dominated by HLA-C-restricted CMV-specific TCR beta clonotypes.

TCRdb re-analysed the reads in MiXCR, keeping a single row per CDR3 protein. The top ten hold about 13% of the sample, which has approximately 350,000 distinct CDR3 sequences, roughly 36% seen once. On this clonotype itself: Its antigen is currently unknown.

The starting material was cultured PBMCs, obtained from culture after CMV antigen stimulation. This sequence was found in a human donor in good health (CMV status not recorded). Some clones in this sample may be carry-over from other donors' samples.

In DNA form, the CDR3 reads TGTGCCAGCAGCCGCACAGAGACAGGGGGCTTGAGGCAGTACTTC. Translating gives CASSRTETGGLRQYF. The chain employs TRBV6-6 and TRBJ2-7; 10 bases fit TRBD1. Trimming cost V 6 bases and J 9 bases; bases outside gene matches: 14. This CDR3 is 15 amino acids long. Germline values: CDR1 MNHNY, CDR2 SVGAGI (reference sequence).